This is a list of T cell receptor beta chains from one sample in a study of T cell responses to AZD1222 COVID-19 vaccine. Using immunoSEQ multiplex PCR, the repertoire was profiled, and TCRdb retains in-frame clones only, with some absent. The repertoire holds 150,000 to 200,000 clones, with 75% to 90% as singletons. Specimen: peripheral blood, collected on day 0 of AZD1222 vaccination. Every receptor here comes from an adult in good health. The CDR3 runs from the conserved cysteine through the conserved F or W. Fields, in order: J gene, V gene, D gene, clone size, CDR3 protein, CDR3 DNA. The D gene is left open where the match is weak. Where a row states a size, it is once, few, many or the class of an expanded clone; other rows omit it.

>TRBJ2-7|TRBV20-1|NA|NA
CSASDSYEQYF
TGCAGTGCTTCTGACAGCTACGAGCAGTACTTC
>TRBJ2-5|TRBV27|NA|NA
CASSLFGVGETQYF
TGTGCCAGCAGTTTATTTGGGGTCGGAGAGACCCAGTACTTC
>TRBJ2-2|TRBV28|NA|NA
CASSSSGQLTGELFF
TGTGCCAGCAGTTCATCGGGACAATTAACCGGGGAGCTGTTTTTT
>TRBJ1-6|TRBV4-2|NA|once
CASSQAMENSPLHF
TGTGCCAGCAGCCAAGCTATGGAAAATTCACCCCTCCACTTT
>TRBJ1-6|TRBV7-9|TRBD1|once
CASSFDQGTGGSPLHF
TGTGCCAGCAGCTTTGACCAGGGGACAGGGGGGTCACCCCTCCACTTT
>TRBJ2-2|TRBV7-9|TRBD1|NA
CASSSGTDTGELFF
TGTGCCAGCAGCTCAGGGACAGACACCGGGGAGCTGTTTTTT
>TRBJ2-2|TRBV5-4|TRBD2|NA
CASSPPSEASGTNTGELFF
TGTGCCAGCAGCCCCCCCTCTGAGGCTAGCGGAACGAACACCGGGGAGCTGTTTTTT
>TRBJ1-2|TRBV6-1|NA|once
CASSDGRFYGYTF
TGTGCCAGCAGTGACGGCAGGTTCTATGGCTACACCTTC
>TRBJ1-5|TRBV28|NA|NA
CASSLSGPRNQPQHF
TGTGCCAGCAGTTTATCGGGGCCCCGCAATCAGCCCCAGCATTTT
>TRBJ1-2|TRBV28|TRBD1|NA
CASSDRGYGYTF
TGTGCCAGCTCGGACAGGGGGTATGGCTACACCTTC
>TRBJ1-2|TRBV5-6|NA|few
CASSRDMNYGYTF
TGTGCCAGCAGCCGAGACATGAACTATGGCTACACCTTC
>TRBJ1-1|TRBV29-1|NA|NA
CSAQPETNTEAFF
TGCAGCGCCCAGCCAGAGACGAACACTGAAGCTTTCTTT
>TRBJ2-1|TRBV11-2|TRBD2|NA
CASRLLAGGVYEQFF
TGTGCCAGCAGGCTACTAGCGGGAGGCGTCTATGAGCAGTTCTTC
>TRBJ2-3|TRBV4-3|NA|NA
CASSQDMAGSSTDTQYF
TGCGCCAGCAGCCAAGATATGGCGGGATCTAGCACAGATACGCAGTATTTT
>TRBJ2-7|TRBV11-2|NA|NA
CASSLGGGTYEQYF
TGTGCCAGCAGCTTAGGTGGAGGCACCTACGAGCAGTACTTC
>TRBJ1-6|TRBV12-3/TRBV12-4|NA|NA
CASSLGKTPLHF
TGTGCCAGCAGTTTAGGCAAGACACCCCTCCACTTT
>TRBJ2-4|TRBV10-3|TRBD1|NA
CAIRQGGDNIQYF
TGTGCCATCAGACAGGGGGGAGATAACATTCAGTACTTC
>TRBJ2-7|TRBV19|TRBD2|NA
CASSSLAGAPYEQYF
TGTGCCAGTAGTTCGCTAGCGGGGGCTCCATACGAGCAGTACTTC
>TRBJ1-5|TRBV2|NA|NA
CASSGLTGLNQPQHF
TGTGCCAGCAGTGGACTAACAGGGCTCAATCAGCCCCAGCATTTT
>TRBJ2-3|TRBV12-2|NA|NA
CASRLGGGLSPDTQYF
TGTGCAAGTCGCTTAGGGGGGGGGTTGTCCCCAGATACGCAGTATTTT
>TRBJ1-2|TRBV28|NA|NA
CASSPSHAYTF
TGTGCCAGCAGTCCATCCCACGCCTACACCTTC
>TRBJ2-2|TRBV19|NA|NA
CASSMRQEVLGELFF
TGTGCCAGTAGTATGCGACAGGAGGTCCTCGGGGAGCTGTTTTTT
>TRBJ1-2|TRBV30|NA|NA
CAWSPTNYGYTF
TGTGCCTGGAGTCCAACTAACTATGGCTACACCTTC
>TRBJ1-5|TRBV5-6|NA|NA
CASSLRGASNQPQHF
TGTGCCAGCAGCTTGCGTGGGGCTAGCAATCAGCCCCAGCATTTT
>TRBJ2-7|TRBV7-2|TRBD2|NA
CASRFSGSYEQYF
TGTGCCAGCAGGTTTAGCGGGAGCTACGAGCAGTACTTC
>TRBJ1-5|TRBV2|NA|NA
CASSDPVVGNQPQHF
TGTGCCAGCAGTGACCCTGTTGTCGGCAATCAGCCCCAGCATTTT
>TRBJ1-1|TRBV27|TRBD1|NA
CASSPGQGTEAFF
TGTGCCAGCAGTCCGGGACAGGGCACTGAAGCTTTCTTT
>TRBJ2-7|TRBV7-2|NA|NA
CASSMGPQSEQYF
TGTGCCAGCAGCATGGGTCCCCAGAGCGAGCAGTACTTC
>TRBJ1-3|TRBV21-1|NA|NA
CASGEGPGNSGNTIYF
TGTGCCAGCGGGGAGGGGCCGGGTAACTCTGGAAACACCATATATTTT
>TRBJ2-7|TRBV24-1|TRBD1|NA
CATSEGTGIYEQYF
TGTGCCACCAGTGAGGGGACAGGGATATACGAGCAGTACTTC
>TRBJ1-2|TRBV19|NA|NA
CASSTMAGYTF
TGTGCCAGTAGCACTATGGCTGGCTACACCTTC
>TRBJ1-2|TRBV28|NA|NA
CASIGQVYGYTF
TGTGCCAGCATCGGGCAGGTATATGGCTACACCTTC
>TRBJ1-2|TRBV10-3|NA|NA
CAISALREDYGYTF
TGTGCCATCAGTGCGCTCAGGGAGGACTATGGCTACACCTTC
>TRBJ2-2|TRBV7-2|NA|NA
CASSPRQALANTGELFF
TGTGCCAGCAGTCCCAGACAGGCCCTCGCGAACACCGGGGAGCTGTTTTTT
>TRBJ2-7|TRBV5-1|NA|medium-sized
CASSLARGAGYEQYF
TGCGCCAGCAGCTTGGCGCGGGGAGCGGGCTACGAGCAGTACTTC
>TRBJ1-2|TRBV6-5|NA|NA
CASSYSAGVNYGYTF
TGTGCCAGCAGTTACTCGGCAGGGGTTAACTATGGCTACACCTTC
>TRBJ2-2|TRBV5-4|TRBD1|NA
CASSSGQRGLFF
TGTGCCAGCAGCTCGGGACAGCGTGGGCTGTTTTTT
>TRBJ2-1|TRBV28|TRBD2|NA
CASSLVPGTSGIVSYNEQFF
TGTGCCAGCAGTCTGGTACCCGGGACTAGCGGGATTGTATCCTACAATGAGCAGTTCTTC
>TRBJ1-1|TRBV27|NA|NA
CASSFWGAFGEAFF
TGTGCCAGCAGTTTTTGGGGGGCCTTCGGGGAAGCTTTCTTT
>TRBJ2-6|TRBV7-7|NA|NA
CAVLGGASGANVLTF
TGTGCTGTGCTTGGGGGGGCCTCTGGGGCCAACGTCCTGACTTTC
>TRBJ2-2|TRBV2|TRBD1|few
CASDREGLTTGELFF
TGTGCCAGCGACAGGGAAGGTTTGACCACCGGGGAGCTGTTTTTT
>TRBJ2-6|TRBV24-1|TRBD1|NA
CATSDPGQGPSGANVLTF
TGTGCCACCAGTGATCCGGGACAGGGACCCTCTGGGGCCAACGTCCTGACTTTC